The present T cell receptor (beta chain) was sequenced within a study of T cell responses to AZD1222 COVID-19 vaccine (dated by TCRdb to the early 2020s). In terms of the full investigation: TCR sequencing covered some 250 trial participants: 207 given two doses of AZD1222 and about 26 given two doses of MenACWY control vaccine. Trial participants were enrolled by age into 18-55, 56-69 and 70-plus year subgroups, with roughly 150, 30 and 60 TCR-sequenced participants respectively.

This clone occurred a few times. The antigen this receptor binds is unknown. Within one base of it there is no much larger clone, and no base qualities were kept. The label giving this sample's time point can be read as: about 28 days (+/-7) after the second vaccine dose. AZD1222 recipients whose second dose came at about 4 weeks and those whose second dose came at about 12 weeks were combined into one group, since spike-specific TCR depth and breadth did not differ between the two schedules. Samples from vaccinated people were obtained from the UK trials COV001 and COV002, which included a single-blind randomized controlled phase 2/3 trial of AZD1222 (ChAdOx1 nCoV-19) in healthy adults. For TCRbeta chain sequencing, PBMC samples from trial participants were taken at day 0 and at day 28 after the second dose. What the study reported, not specific to this receptor: The vaccine-associated CD4 TCRs covered the entire spike protein, and the dominant responses fell in regions 160-218 and 743-854. Conclusions about previously exposed vaccinees are limited, since just a handful of AZD1222 recipients were seropositive for SARS-CoV-2 at baseline. The 56-69-year group was small, and its depth increase did not reach significance, likely because of low power. Participants were mostly white British and included more females than males, and it was suggested by the authors that clonal diversity may have been underestimated. Reportedly, almost half of the unique spike-specific TCRs recognized epitopes lying outside the regions that are mutated in the B.1.351 and B.1.1.7 variants. After two AZD1222 doses, spike-specific TCR breadth and depth were significantly higher than at day 0 and than in MenACWY recipients. No day 14 peak-response samples were available, so repertoires were characterized only after the peak T cell response.

Per the germline V gene, SGHTA is the CDR1 and FQGNSA is the CDR2. The CDR3 contains 13 residues, cysteine and phenylalanine counted. The only DNA kept is the CDR3, 39 bases in frame from the first base. Relative to germline, V is 3 bases shorter and J is 4 bases shorter, with 9 bases between their ends. The CDR3 regions of human TCRbeta chains were subjected to immunosequencing. On the study's bioinformatics: Repertoire TCRs were matched against a reference library of SARS-CoV-2-specific TCRs generated with the MIRA antigen-specificity platform. Breadth was defined as the fraction of unique TCRs that were SARS-CoV-2-associated, and depth was defined as the fraction of total T cells that were SARS-CoV-2-associated. Each spike-specific TCR was assigned to its reactive spike region and to a CD4 or CD8 class using the MIRA data. Log10-transformed breadth and depth values were compared by one-way ANOVA with Sidak's multiple comparisons tests. Not all clones reach the TCRdb copy of this immuneACCESS table, which keeps in-frame sequences only. Checked studies attribute under half of the gap to unresolved V genes and leave the rest unexplained. V and J calls and clone size come straight from that table; D and trimming were deduced from the DNA. The sample includes tens of thousands of clones, with about three quarters observed a single time. The ten largest make up about 50% of the sample.

Sequencing used peripheral blood, obtained 28 days after the second AZD1222 dose. Recombination connected TRBV7-2 to TRBJ1-1, and possibly TRBD1, on 5 matching bases. The source is an adult who received the AZD1222 COVID-19 vaccine. The CDR3 has the sequence CASSLGQGTEAFF. The nucleotide sequence is TGTGCCAGCAGCTTGGGTCAGGGCACTGAAGCTTTCTTT.